What follows describes a single T cell receptor beta chain. Its antigen is still unknown. From the germline J gene comes the end of the CDR3, since the read stops 3 residues before it. TCRdb's table, derived via immunoSEQ multiplex PCR, lists solely in-frame clones and lacks some. Its table lists around 39,000 clones. V lost 4 bases and J lost 5, with 17 bases in between. Germline CDR1 reads SQVTM; CDR2 reads ANQGSEA. This CDR3 region has 14 residues. This sample is drawn from a study of T cells in women clearing cervical HPV infection. Study as a whole: Case blood drawn at lesion detection; control blood after infection cleared.

Study-wide results and limits: Controls had more TRBV6-7 (approximately 0.15%) than cases (around 0.11%). Richness differences could reflect unmeasured T-cell content per sample.

Specimen: blood buffy coat. The TCR comes from a woman between 18 and 70 years old with a cervical HPV16 infection that either progressed to CIN3+ or cleared (not recorded which). The gene calls are TRBV29-1 and TRBJ1-2; tentatively, D is TRBD1 (5 bases). CDR3 bases read: TGCAGCGTTGGGGGCGGGGGGGTTTGGTATGGC. Translated: CSVGGGGVWYG. Given in full, the CDR3 is CSVGGGGVWYGYTF.